The source of this T cell receptor (beta chain) is a study of molecular identifiers for immune sequencing clone quantification. Whole-study findings and limits: Spiked Jurkat TCR RNA from one cell was reportedly detectable among some 1 million naive cells.

Trimming at V came to 0 bases and at J to 6 bases, leaving 10 bases not matched to a gene. Germline values: CDR1 LGHNA, CDR2 YSLEER. There are 17 residues in the CDR3. This clonotype occurred a few times. Its antigen is still unknown. TCRdb processed the PCR reads anew with MiXCR; each CDR3 protein has one entry. The repertoire includes fewer than 350,000 distinct CDR3 sequences, roughly 23% of them detected once, and roughly 0.7% sits in the top ten. Sorted inputs of about 18,000 to 1,100,000 cells, with 10%, 30% or 50% RNA, yielded naive CD8 libraries. This chain links TRBV4-3 with TRBJ2-7, with 11 bases aligning to TRBD2. The source of this sequence is a human donor in good health. Some libraries in this study had Jurkat cell RNA spiked in. The sample comprised naive CD8+ T cells from blood, with Jurkat cell RNA spiked in. Documented subset: FACS-sorted CD8+CD4-CCR7+CD45RA+ naive T cells. CDR3 sequence reads: CASSQDLAGGPLGEQYF. The CDR3 DNA sequence: TGCGCCAGCAGCCAAGACTTAGCGGGAGGGCCTCTAGGCGAGCAGTACTTC.